The source of this T cell receptor beta chain is a study of T cell responses to AZD1222 COVID-19 vaccine. TCRdb keeps only in-frame clones here, not all; method: immunoSEQ multiplex PCR. This sample has about 79,000 clones, with approximately 80% found just once. The material was peripheral blood, obtained on day 0 of AZD1222 vaccination. The origin of this receptor is an adult in good health.

This chain's CDR3 is CASSSNTEAFF. CDR3 nucleotide sequence: TGTGCCAGCAGTTCGAACACTGAAGCTTTCTTT. The gene calls are TRBV28 and TRBJ1-1; D is unresolved. This CDR3 is 11 amino acids long. Germline V gives CDR1 MDHEN, CDR2 SYDVKM. Between the trimmed V and J ends, which lost 4 bases and 1 base, there was a span of 1 base.